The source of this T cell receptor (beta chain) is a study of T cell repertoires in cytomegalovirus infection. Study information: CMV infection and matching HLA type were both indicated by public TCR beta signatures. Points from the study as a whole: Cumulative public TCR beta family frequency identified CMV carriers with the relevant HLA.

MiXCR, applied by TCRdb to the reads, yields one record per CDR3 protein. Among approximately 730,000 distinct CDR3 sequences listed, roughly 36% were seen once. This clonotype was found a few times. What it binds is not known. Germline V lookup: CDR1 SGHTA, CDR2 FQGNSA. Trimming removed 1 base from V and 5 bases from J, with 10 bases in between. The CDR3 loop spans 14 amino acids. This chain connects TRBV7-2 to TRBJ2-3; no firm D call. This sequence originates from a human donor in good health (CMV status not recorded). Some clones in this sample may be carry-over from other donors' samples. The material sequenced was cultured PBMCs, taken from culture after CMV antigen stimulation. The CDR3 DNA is TGTGCCAGCAGCTTAGTTTCGGAGAGAGATACGCAGTATTTT. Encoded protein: CASSLVSERDTQYF.